This TCR beta chain was captured in a study of pediatric ulcerative colitis. Each sample received Survey-level depth of up to 500,000 reads. This table comes from immunoSEQ multiplex PCR, and its TCRdb copy is limited to in-frame clones, with some not included. The sample consists of 30,000 to 45,000 clones, roughly 72% of them appearing once. Rectal tissue came from one to two pinch biopsies taken at colonoscopy. Notes on the study in general: Rectal repertoires separated controls, mild-moderate and acute severe colitis. Blood-derived T cells may be present in rectal pinch biopsies. Blood-rectal clonal overlap within each person was significantly higher in ulcerative colitis patients than controls.

Comments on this clone: Antigen: not known.

Trimming shortened V by 8 bases and J by 3 bases, and 17 bases separated the two germline ends. Germline CDR1 LNHDA, CDR2 SQIVND (reference sequence). This CDR3 has 14 amino acids. The TCR was taken from a boy younger than 18 with moderate ulcerative colitis. The specimen was gut tissue. The genes are TRBV19 and TRBJ2-7, with D tentatively TRBD1 or TRBD2 (7 bases each). This chain's CDR3 is CASQTRGGLYEQYF. The CDR3 coding sequence is TGTGCCAGTCAAACCAGGGGGGGCCTCTACGAGCAGTACTTC.